The rows below give T cell receptor beta chains drawn from one sample of a study of cytomegalovirus exposure and HLA in healthy donors. Profiling relied on immunoSEQ multiplex PCR, and the TCRdb table lists in-frame clones only, not all of them. Here the sample spans 70,000 or so clones, 91% being singletons. Sequencing was carried out using PBMCs. Receptors originate from a man in his late teens or twenties in good health and CMV-seronegative. The CDR3 runs from the conserved cysteine through the conserved F or W. Fields, in order: J gene, V gene, clone size, D gene, CDR3 protein, CDR3 DNA. The D gene is left open where the match is weak. The size entry is marked missing in some rows and otherwise reads once, few, many or a size class.

TRBJ2-7	TRBV19	.	.	CASSNSNRDITYEQYF	TGTGCCAGTAGTAACTCTAACAGGGATATTACCTACGAGCAGTACTTC
TRBJ2-7	TRBV6-1	.	TRBD2	CASSEEVGGDEQYF	TGTGCCAGCAGTGAAGAGGTGGGAGGGGACGAGCAGTACTTC
TRBJ2-7	TRBV2	.	.	CASGTGTRTYEQYF	TGTGCCAGCGGGACCGGGACAAGGACCTACGAGCAGTACTTC
TRBJ2-7	TRBV18	.	.	CASSPSVSLSYEQYF	TGTGCCAGCTCACCATCGGTGTCCCTCTCCTACGAGCAGTACTTC
TRBJ2-6	TRBV28	.	TRBD2	CASRKAGGNSGANVLTF	TGTGCCAGCAGAAAAGCGGGAGGGAACTCTGGGGCCAACGTCCTGACTTTC
TRBJ1-2	TRBV6-1	.	TRBD1	CASGGETGGLTGYTF	TGTGCCAGCGGAGGAGAAACAGGGGGCCTAACGGGCTACACCTTC
TRBJ1-3	TRBV28	.	.	CASSSGLGNTIYF	TGTGCCAGCAGTTCAGGCCTTGGAAACACCATATATTTT
TRBJ1-2	TRBV7-9	.	.	CASTRPQVANYGYTF	TGTGCCAGCACCCGACCCCAGGTAGCTAACTATGGCTACACCTTC
TRBJ2-1	TRBV9	.	TRBD2	CASSVGGLSHNEQFF	TGTGCCAGCAGCGTGGGGGGGTTATCTCACAATGAGCAGTTCTTC
TRBJ2-3	TRBV4-2	.	.	CASSQASGDTQYF	TGTGCCAGCAGCCAAGCGAGCGGGGATACGCAGTATTTT
TRBJ2-7	TRBV7-9	.	.	CASSLGQSSYEQYF	TGTGCCAGCAGCTTAGGGCAGTCTTCCTACGAGCAGTACTTC
TRBJ2-7	TRBV28	.	TRBD2	CASSVLAGSYEQYF	TGTGCCAGCAGTGTGCTAGCGGGGTCCTACGAGCAGTACTTC
TRBJ2-1	TRBV5-5	.	.	CAIGLRDEQFF	TGTGCCATCGGACTTCGGGATGAGCAGTTCTTC
TRBJ1-1	TRBV11-2	.	TRBD1	CASSFATGGTEAFF	TGTGCCAGCAGCTTTGCAACAGGGGGAACTGAAGCTTTCTTT
TRBJ2-7	TRBV7-6	.	.	CASSRMGGSYEQYF	TGTGCCAGCAGCCGGATGGGGGGCTCCTACGAGCAGTACTTC
TRBJ2-3	TRBV5-1	.	.	CASSSGGLLPDTQYF	TGCGCCAGCAGCTCCGGGGGACTTCTCCCAGATACGCAGTATTTT
TRBJ2-7	TRBV15	.	TRBD2	CATSRASGVSYEQYF	TGTGCCACCAGCAGAGCTAGCGGGGTTTCCTACGAGCAGTACTTC
TRBJ2-7	TRBV28	.	.	CASSFRLGGGSSSYEQYF	TGTGCCAGCAGTTTCCGTTTAGGGGGGGGCTCAAGCTCCTACGAGCAGTACTTC
TRBJ1-4	TRBV5-5	once	.	CASSTPRGVNEKLFF	TGTGCCAGCAGCACGCCCAGGGGAGTTAATGAAAAACTGTTTTTT
TRBJ1-2	TRBV6-1	.	.	CASSVLGYTF	TGTGCCAGCAGTGTGTTAGGCTACACCTTC
TRBJ1-5	TRBV5-4	once	.	CASSASRVSPQHF	TGTGCCAGCAGCGCGTCACGGGTCTCGCCCCAGCATTTT
TRBJ1-2	TRBV4-3	.	TRBD1	CASSHTTGEGYTF	TGCGCCAGCAGCCATACGACAGGGGAAGGCTACACCTTC
TRBJ2-1	TRBV19	.	.	CASSPLDSKRGEQFF	TGTGCCAGTAGTCCCCTGGACTCCAAGCGAGGAGAGCAGTTCTTC
TRBJ2-3	TRBV5-5	.	.	CASSLAAASWADTQYF	TGTGCCAGCAGCTTAGCCGCGGCTAGCTGGGCAGATACGCAGTATTTT
TRBJ1-2	TRBV15	.	.	CATSRDLGGVGYGYTF	TGTGCCACCAGCAGAGATCTGGGAGGTGTTGGGTATGGCTACACCTTC
TRBJ2-2	TRBV7-7	.	.	CASSLDWNTGELFF	TGTGCTAGCAGCTTAGACTGGAACACCGGGGAGCTGTTTTTT
TRBJ1-2	TRBV10-3	.	.	CAIGRTGIYGYTF	TGTGCCATCGGGAGAACCGGGATCTATGGCTACACCTTC
TRBJ2-3	TRBV6-4	.	TRBD2	CASSMEGGPNTQYF	TGTGCCAGCAGTATGGAGGGAGGGCCGAATACGCAGTATTTT
TRBJ2-1	TRBV5-1	.	.	CASSFSVRLNEQFF	TGCGCCAGCAGCTTCTCCGTCAGACTCAATGAGCAGTTCTTC
TRBJ2-2	TRBV11-2	.	.	CASSFGRQYTGELFF	TGTGCCAGCAGCTTCGGTAGACAGTACACCGGGGAGCTGTTTTTT
TRBJ2-3	TRBV29-1	.	TRBD2	CSVNLAGVTDTQYF	TGCAGCGTGAACCTGGCGGGAGTCACAGATACGCAGTATTTT
TRBJ1-1	TRBV6-1	.	.	CASSLQRDTEAFF	TGTGCCAGCAGTTTACAACGGGACACTGAAGCTTTCTTT
TRBJ2-2	TRBV10-3	.	TRBD2	CAISEGLATGELFF	TGTGCCATCAGTGAGGGACTAGCGACCGGGGAGCTGTTTTTT
TRBJ2-5	TRBV28	.	.	CASAFIPGNQETQYF	TGTGCCAGCGCATTCATCCCAGGGAATCAAGAGACCCAGTACTTC
TRBJ1-4	TRBV7-2	.	TRBD1	CASSLDPLRGIELFF	TGTGCCAGCAGCTTAGACCCCCTCAGGGGGATTGAACTGTTTTTT
TRBJ1-1	TRBV29-1	.	.	CRGTENTEAFF	TGCAGGGGTACAGAGAACACTGAAGCTTTCTTT
TRBJ2-7	TRBV7-3	.	TRBD2	CASSPTSGPAGEQYF	TGTGCCAGCAGCCCTACTAGCGGACCTGCTGGCGAGCAGTACTTC
TRBJ1-1	TRBV18	.	.	CASSPGERSEAFF	TGTGCCAGCTCACCAGGGGAGCGCAGTGAAGCTTTCTTT
TRBJ2-7	TRBV27	.	TRBD1	CASSPRQGAPSYEQYF	TGTGCCAGCAGTCCCCGACAGGGGGCTCCTTCCTACGAGCAGTACTTC
TRBJ2-7	TRBV28	.	TRBD1	CASSLGGTGGYEQYF	TGTGCCAGCAGTTTGGGTGGGACAGGGGGCTACGAGCAGTACTTC
TRBJ2-1	TRBV5-1	.	TRBD2	CASSLEASGSGNEQFF	TGCGCCAGCAGCTTGGAGGCTAGCGGGAGTGGGAATGAGCAGTTCTTC
TRBJ1-3	TRBV28	.	.	CASSSTSPLGNTIYF	TGTGCCAGCAGTTCAACTTCTCCCCTCGGGAACACCATATATTTT
TRBJ2-7	TRBV28	.	.	CASSSRDTSYEQYF	TGTGCCAGCAGTTCCCGGGACACTTCCTACGAGCAGTACTTC
TRBJ2-1	TRBV30	.	TRBD2	CASSSVAGYNEQFF	TGTGCCTCTTCATCTGTAGCGGGGTACAATGAGCAGTTCTTC
TRBJ2-7	TRBV7-9	once	TRBD2	CASSRGENYEQYF	TGTGCCAGCAGCCGGGGGGAGAACTACGAGCAGTACTTC